Shown below are 26 T cell receptor beta chains from a single sample sequenced in a study of cytomegalovirus exposure and HLA in healthy donors. 13 Jbeta primers and 60 Vbeta primers were used for the PCR. The method was immunoSEQ multiplex PCR; TCRdb's version includes in-frame clones alone and lacks a portion of them. The sample holds some 150,000 clones, roughly 83% seen once. Sequencing used PBMCs. The receptors shown here come from a man aged 35 to 55 in good health and CMV-seronegative.

The J gene is TRBJ2-5, the V gene TRBV6-6; maybe TRBD2 (7 bases). The V gene lost 2 bases and the J gene lost 5 bases, with 12 bases spanning the gap. This CDR3 has 14 amino acids. Germline lookup yields CDR1 MNHNY and CDR2 SVGAGI (reference sequence). This CDR3 is CASSYGGAGETQYF. The CDR3, as DNA: TGTGCCAGCAGTTACGGGGGGGCTGGCGAGACCCAGTACTTC.

This chain joins TRBV5-6 and TRBJ2-2; D may be TRBD1 (6 bases). There are 16 residues in the CDR3. Germline V gives CDR1 SGHDT, CDR2 YYEEEE. With 4 bases removed from V and 6 bases from J, the gap between germline ends came to 19 bases. The CDR3 sequence is CASSLNRERAAGELFF. CDR3 nucleotide sequence: TGTGCCAGCAGCCTGAACAGGGAAAGGGCGGCCGGGGAGCTGTTTTTT.

The chain couples TRBV10-3 to TRBJ2-1; 12 bases are a match to TRBD2. The CDR3 loop spans 16 amino acids. Germline CDR1 ENHRY, CDR2 SYGVKD. Trimming removed 3 bases from V and 5 bases from J; junction bases left unmatched: 5. The CDR3 reads CAISDSTSGRHNEQFF. The CDR3 nucleotides are TGTGCCATCAGTGATTCGACTAGCGGGAGACACAATGAGCAGTTCTTC.

This chain uses TRBV5-1 with TRBJ1-1, with 9 bases fitting TRBD1. Germline loops: CDR1 SGHRS, CDR2 YFSETQ. V was clipped by 4 bases and J by 4 bases; unmatched bases: 8. This CDR3 is built from 15 residues. In nucleotides, the CDR3 is TGCGCCAGCAGCAGGACAGGGGAGGGCGGCACTGAAGCTTTCTTT. Its protein product is CASSRTGEGGTEAFF.

CDR3 region: CASSLLPGGYSYGYTF. The CDR3 region has the DNA TGTGCCAGCAGCTTATTACCGGGGGGTTATTCTTATGGCTACACCTTC. This chain joins TRBV7-3 and TRBJ1-2; the D gene is possibly TRBD1 (5 bases). The germline V gene encodes CDR1 SGHTA and CDR2 FQGTGA. Between the trimmed V and J ends, which lost 2 bases and 5 bases, there was a span of 18 bases. The CDR3 is made up of 16 amino acids.

The genes are TRBV7-9 and TRBJ1-2; tentatively, D is TRBD1 (6 bases). The CDR3 sequence is 13 residues long. Germline CDR1 SEHNR, CDR2 FQNEAQ (reference sequence). Trimming shortened V by 5 bases and J by 6 bases, and 13 bases separated the two germline ends. This CDR3 is CASSLGQIDGYTF. For the CDR3, the DNA is TGTGCCAGCAGCCTAGGACAGATTGATGGCTACACCTTC.

The chain carries TRBV5-4 and TRBJ2-5, with TRBD2 matching 8 bases. CDR3 length: 14 amino acids. Germline trimming cut 4 bases from V and 4 bases from J; bases unmatched to any gene: 6. Germline V gene lookup returns CDR1 SGHNT and CDR2 YYREEE (reference sequence). The CDR3 coding sequence is TGTGCCAGCAGCCCGGGCGGGGGGCGAGAGACCCAGTACTTC. Its protein is CASSPGGGRETQYF.

The chain couples TRBV6-5 to TRBJ1-5, with a weak D call TRBD1 (6 bases). The CDR3 length is 15 residues. Germline V CDR1 and CDR2: MNHEY, SVGAGI. Trimming took off 6 bases at V and 1 base at J, with 13 bases between the two ends. CDR3 nucleotide sequence: TGTGCCAGCAGGGTTACAGGGTTAAGCAATCAGCCCCAGCATTTT. It translates to CASRVTGLSNQPQHF.

The V and J genes are TRBV27 and TRBJ2-7, with a possible D match to TRBD1 (5 bases). The germline V and J ends were trimmed by 5 bases and 3 bases, with 11 bases remaining between them. The CDR3 contains 13 residues. Germline V gives CDR1 MNHEY, CDR2 SMNVEV (reference sequence). CDR3 nucleotide sequence: TGTGCCAGCAGTGACGGTAGGGGCTACGAGCAGTACTTC. It is translated as CASSDGRGYEQYF.

The rearrangement uses TRBV9 and TRBJ1-3; unclear D gene. Germline V lookup: CDR1 SGDLS, CDR2 YYNGEE. The CDR3 is 14 amino acids. V was trimmed by 0 bases and J by 9 bases, leaving 13 bases between them. CDR3 sequence (DNA): TGTGCCAGCAGCGTAGCCCCTTTAGCGGCCACCATATATTTT. Protein: CASSVAPLAATIYF.

The chain couples TRBV7-2 to TRBJ2-7; 7 bases are a match to TRBD2. J was trimmed by 4 bases and V by 0 bases; bases with no gene match: 3. There are 14 residues in the CDR3. Per the germline V gene, CDR1 is SGHTA and CDR2 is FQGNSA. The CDR3 loop reads CASSLAAGVYEQYF. Written as DNA, the CDR3 is TGTGCCAGCAGCTTAGCGGCGGGAGTTTACGAGCAGTACTTC. The variable domain in full, with the rest retrieved from reference TRBV7-2 and TRBJ2-7, is GAGVSQSPSNKVTEKGKDVELRCDPISGHTALYWYRQSLGQGLEFLIYFQGNSAPDKSGLPSDRFSAERTGGSVSTLTIQRTQQEDSAVYLCASSLAAGVYEQYFGPGTRLTVT.

The chain has TRBV30 and TRBJ1-5; TRBD1 matches at 10 bases. V dropped 1 base and J dropped 6; count of bases not matched to a gene: 6. CDR1 and CDR2 (germline): GTSNPN, SVGIG (reference sequence). CDR3 length: 15 amino acids. CDR3 protein: CAWSAPDRGLQPQHF. CDR3 sequence (DNA): TGTGCCTGGAGTGCCCCCGACAGGGGGCTTCAGCCCCAGCATTTT.

The chain recombines TRBV11-1 with TRBJ2-7; D is undetermined. The CDR3 sequence is 11 residues long. In germline, CDR1 is SGHAT, CDR2 FQDESV (reference sequence). With 5 bases removed from V and 6 bases from J, the gap between germline ends came to 8 bases. CDR3 DNA: TGTGCCAGCAGCGCAGGTCGCGAGCAGTACTTC. This codes for CASSAGREQYF.

This chain links TRBV5-4 with TRBJ2-5; 7 nucleotides match TRBD1. The J call could be wrong; TRBJ2-7 is a better fit for the DNA end. CDR1 and CDR2 from the germline V gene are SGHNT and YYREEE (reference sequence). This CDR3 is 14 amino acids long. CDR3 in amino acids: CASSPGQSSYEQYF. The CDR3, as DNA: TGTGCCAGCAGCCCGGGACAGAGCTCCTACGAGCAGTACTTC.

The count of this clone is one. The CDR3 loop reads CASSPRDRNTEAFF. CDR3 nucleotides: TGTGCCAGCTCACCCAGGGACAGGAACACTGAAGCTTTCTTT. J is TRBJ1-1 and V is TRBV18, with 7 nucleotides matching TRBD1. Trimming at V came to 3 bases and at J to 1 base, leaving 2 bases not matched to a gene. Germline-derived CDR1 and CDR2 are KGHSH and LQKENI. The CDR3 spans 14 residues. Looking up the rest from reference TRBV18 and TRBJ1-1 gives the full variable domain: NAGVMQNPRHLVRRRGQEARLRCSPMKGHSHVYWYRQLPEEGLKFMVYLQKENIIDESGMPKERFSAEFPKEGPSILRIQQVVRGDSAAYFCASSPRDRNTEAFFGQGTRLTVV.

V is TRBV5-4 and J is TRBJ2-7, with TRBD2 matching over 8 bases. CDR1 and CDR2 (germline): SGHNT, YYREEE (reference sequence). The CDR3 has 14 amino acids. After removal of 2 bases from V and 3 bases from J, the junction contained 4 bases not matched to a gene. CDR3 coding DNA: TGTGCCAGCAGCTTCGCGGGAGGTTTCTACGAGCAGTACTTC. Residues: CASSFAGGFYEQYF.

This clone was recorded only once. The chain uses TRBV2 and TRBJ1-2, with 7 bases aligning to TRBD1. Germline-derived CDR1 and CDR2 are SNHLY and FYNNEI. The ends lost 6 bases at V and 0 bases at J; junction bases unmatched: 4. This CDR3 comprises 14 residues. CDR3 sequence: CASRGQVANYGYTF. Here the CDR3 DNA reads TGTGCCAGCAGAGGACAGGTAGCTAACTATGGCTACACCTTC.

The table lists this clone with a few counts. J is TRBJ2-2 and V is TRBV7-2; TRBD2 matches 10 bases. CDR1 and CDR2 (germline): SGHTA, FQGNSA. This CDR3 spans 16 amino acids. Trimming at V came to 6 bases and at J to 3 bases, leaving 7 bases not matched to a gene. CDR3 loop: CASSPLAGAHTGELFF. The CDR3 DNA reads TGTGCCAGCAGTCCCCTAGCGGGGGCTCACACCGGGGAGCTGTTTTTT.

The chain combines TRBV7-6 with TRBJ2-5; 9 bases match TRBD1. The CDR3 extends over 15 amino acids. Trimming took 2 bases from V and 5 from J; bases not matched to a gene: 6. Germline V CDR1 and CDR2: SGHVS, FNYEAQ. CDR3 residues: CASSLMGQGLETQYF. The CDR3 region has the DNA TGTGCCAGCAGCTTAATGGGACAGGGCTTGGAGACCCAGTACTTC. The full variable domain, its missing parts supplied by reference TRBV7-6 and TRBJ2-5, is GAGVSQSPRYKVTKRGQDVALRCDPISGHVSLYWYRQALGQGPEFLTYFNYEAQQDKSGLPNDRFSAERPEGSISTLTIQRTEQRDSAMYRCASSLMGQGLETQYFGPGTRLLVL.

This chain joins TRBV28 and TRBJ2-2; D unresolved. This CDR3 has 17 amino acids. Germline V lookup: CDR1 MDHEN, CDR2 SYDVKM. Deletions cut 1 base from V and 1 base from J, with 13 bases between. The DNA of the CDR3 is TGTGCCAGCAGTTTATCTCCGGGTTCTAGGAACACCGGGGAGCTGTTTTTT. Protein product: CASSLSPGSRNTGELFF.

The genes are TRBV10-3 and TRBJ2-5; TRBD1 matches 8 bases. Germline V gene lookup returns CDR1 ENHRY and CDR2 SYGVKD. This CDR3 has 15 residues. With V trimmed by 3 bases and J by 0 bases, 3 bases remained unmatched. The CDR3 DNA follows: TGTGCCATCAGTGATGGACAGGGTTACCAAGAGACCCAGTACTTC. Translated: CAISDGQGYQETQYF.

This clone was recorded a few times. The rearrangement joins TRBV5-4 to TRBJ2-3; 10 bases are a match to TRBD2. This CDR3 is built from 16 residues. With V trimmed by 3 bases and J by 1 base, 5 bases remained unmatched. The V gene's germline CDR1 is SGHNT and CDR2 YYREEE (reference sequence). The CDR3 bases are TGTGCCAGCAGCTGGGGAGCGGGAGGGCGCACAGATACGCAGTATTTT. This encodes CASSWGAGGRTDTQYF.

This chain connects TRBV7-2 to TRBJ2-3, with D uncertain. The V gene lost 5 bases and the J gene lost 5 bases, with 20 bases spanning the gap. Germline V gene sequence: CDR1 SGHTA, CDR2 FQGNSA. CDR3 length: 16 amino acids. The CDR3 bases are TGTGCCAGCAGCCCCGATAAATCGCGTCACCAAGATACGCAGTATTTT. Translating gives CASSPDKSRHQDTQYF.

The chain combines TRBV5-1 with TRBJ2-2, with 10 bases aligning to TRBD1. Germline V lookup: CDR1 SGHRS, CDR2 YFSETQ. This CDR3 has 14 residues. Unmatched junction bases numbered 2, after V lost 3 bases and J lost 6 bases. The CDR3, as DNA: TGCGCCAGCAGCTGGGGACAGGGGTCCGGGGAGCTGTTTTTT. It specifies CASSWGQGSGELFF.

This sequence joins TRBV7-9 and TRBJ1-4; D is unclear. The CDR3 loop spans 14 amino acids. V lost 5 bases, J lost 8 bases, and 15 bases lay in between. Germline V gene data show CDR1 as SEHNR and CDR2 as FQNEAQ (reference sequence). The DNA for the CDR3 is TGTGCCAGCAGCCCTTTCGACGAGGGCGAAAAACTGTTTTTT. Its protein product is CASSPFDEGEKLFF.

The genes are TRBV7-2 and TRBJ2-7; 14 bases align to TRBD2. Trimming took 5 bases from V and 0 from J; bases not matched to a gene: 3. The CDR3 is 16 residues long. The V gene's germline CDR1 is SGHTA and CDR2 FQGNSA. DNA of the CDR3: TGTGCCAGCAGCGTCGGACTAGCGGGAGGCTCCTACGAGCAGTACTTC. Protein: CASSVGLAGGSYEQYF.